This T cell receptor (beta chain) was sequenced for a study of shared clonotypes between healthy human individuals. Across the study: In total, the donors were two women and a few men aged 18 to 49. Each donor had three CD4 naive, three CD4 memory, two CD8 naive and one CD8 memory plate. Study results and limitations: The study drew on few donors, limiting represented genetic and exposure-history diversity. Sequencing depth was predicted to influence how clonotypes are shared among donors.

In its sample, this clone was seen a few times. Its antigen is undetermined. The identical CDR3 is also encoded by other nucleotide sequences in the sample. The CDR3 spans 12 residues. Deletions cut 3 bases from V and 4 bases from J, with 4 bases between. The V gene's germline CDR1 is SGHDN and CDR2 FVKESK. The method was immunoSEQ multiplex PCR; TCRdb's version includes in-frame clones alone and lacks a portion of them. The sample includes 2 million to 3 million clones, approximately 93% of them seen just once. This sequence originates from a man between 18 and 29 years old in good health. Some clones in this sample may be carry-over from other donors' samples. The chain uses TRBV14 and TRBJ1-5; D gene uncertain. Sample: naive CD4+ T cells from PBMCs. Subset here: CD45RA+ positively selected. In DNA form, the CDR3 reads TGTGCCAGCAGCCAGGGAAATCAGCCCCAGCATTTT. Translated: CASSQGNQPQHF.